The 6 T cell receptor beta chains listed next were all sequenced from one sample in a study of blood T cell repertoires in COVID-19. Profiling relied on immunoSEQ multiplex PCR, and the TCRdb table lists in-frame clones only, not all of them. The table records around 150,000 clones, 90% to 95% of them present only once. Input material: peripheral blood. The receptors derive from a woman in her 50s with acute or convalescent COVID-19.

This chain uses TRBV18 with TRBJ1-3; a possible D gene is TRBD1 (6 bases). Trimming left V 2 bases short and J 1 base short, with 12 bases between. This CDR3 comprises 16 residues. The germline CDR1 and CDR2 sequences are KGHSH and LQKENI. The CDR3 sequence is CASSPTGSRSGNTIYF. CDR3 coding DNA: TGTGCCAGCTCACCAACAGGGTCGCGGTCTGGAAACACCATATATTTT.

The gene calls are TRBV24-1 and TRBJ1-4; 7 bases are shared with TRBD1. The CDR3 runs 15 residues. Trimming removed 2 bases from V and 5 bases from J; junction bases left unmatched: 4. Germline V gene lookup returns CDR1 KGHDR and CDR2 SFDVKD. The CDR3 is CATSDSTGRNEKLFF. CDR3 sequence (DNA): TGTGCCACCAGTGATTCGACAGGGAGGAATGAAAAACTGTTTTTT.

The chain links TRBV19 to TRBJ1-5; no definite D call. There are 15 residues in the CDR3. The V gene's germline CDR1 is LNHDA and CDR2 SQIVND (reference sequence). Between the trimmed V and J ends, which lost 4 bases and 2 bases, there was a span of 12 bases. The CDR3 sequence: CASSTLGGRNQPQHF. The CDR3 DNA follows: TGTGCCAGTAGTACCCTTGGAGGGCGCAATCAGCCCCAGCATTTT.

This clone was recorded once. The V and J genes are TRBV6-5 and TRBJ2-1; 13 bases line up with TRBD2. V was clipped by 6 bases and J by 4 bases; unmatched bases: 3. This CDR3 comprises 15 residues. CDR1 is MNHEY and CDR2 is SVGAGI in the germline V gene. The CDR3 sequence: CASRTTSGGYNEQFF. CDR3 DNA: TGTGCCAGCAGAACGACTAGCGGGGGGTACAATGAGCAGTTCTTC.

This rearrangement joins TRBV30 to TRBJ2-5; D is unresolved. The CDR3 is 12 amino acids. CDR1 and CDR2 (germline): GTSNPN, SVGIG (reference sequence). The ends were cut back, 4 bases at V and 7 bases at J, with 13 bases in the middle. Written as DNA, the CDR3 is TGTGCCTGGACTACCGAAAGTGGGACCCAGTACTTC. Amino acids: CAWTTESGTQYF. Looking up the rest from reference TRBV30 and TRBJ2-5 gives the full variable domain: SQTIHQWPATLVQPVGSPLSLECTVEGTSNPNLYWYRQAAGRGLQLLFYSVGIGQISSEVPQNLSASRPQDRQFILSSKKLLLSDSGFYLCAWTTESGTQYFGPGTRLLVL.

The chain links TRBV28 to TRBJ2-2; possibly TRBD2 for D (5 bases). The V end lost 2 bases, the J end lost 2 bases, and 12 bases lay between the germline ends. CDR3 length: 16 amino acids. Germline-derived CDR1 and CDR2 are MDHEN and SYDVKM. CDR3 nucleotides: TGTGCCAGCAGTTTAGGGAGCGGACCTAACACCGGGGAGCTGTTTTTT. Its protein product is CASSLGSGPNTGELFF.